This TCR beta chain was sequenced for a study of blood T cell repertoires in COVID-19. Study as a whole: The cDNA or gDNA used as material had been derived from T cells, B-cell-depleted T cells, or PBMCs.

In the authors' workflow: Using reference gene primer amplification, nucleated cell counts were estimated. Assay used: immunoSEQ multiplex PCR; TCRdb lists only in-frame clones, some missing. Clone size and the V and J calls come from that table; the DNA yielded D and trimming. The data hold some 91,000 clones, with roughly nine tenths observed a single time. V gave up 5 bases and J gave up 3 bases, with 14 bases separating them. Germline V gene sequence: CDR1 SGHAT, CDR2 FQNNGV. The CDR3 is made up of 15 amino acids. The chain employs TRBV11-2 and TRBJ2-4; D perhaps matches TRBD2 (5 bases). Sequencing was performed on peripheral blood. The sequence derives from a man aged 55 to 70 with acute or convalescent COVID-19. The CDR3 nucleotides read TGTGCCAGCAGCCGAGGGTGGTCGGGCAAAAACATTCAGTACTTC. It codes for CASSRGWSGKNIQYF.